This paragraph covers one T cell receptor (beta chain) sequence. In the study's own analysis: The authors estimated nucleated cell counts from reference gene primer amplification. Some clones are missing from TCRdb's copy, which holds only in-frame ones; the method was immunoSEQ multiplex PCR. V and J calls and clone size follow that table, whereas D and trimming were derived from the DNA. Of over 50,000 clones in the sample, nearly 90% were seen once. Germline CDR1 reads SGHKS; CDR2 reads YYEKEE (reference sequence). The V end lost 4 bases, the J end lost 8 bases, and 19 bases lay between the germline ends. This CDR3 contains 15 residues. This record belongs to a study of blood T cell repertoires in COVID-19. As for the study in general: The United States, Italy and Spain provided the acute and convalescent COVID-19 samples. Sample material is recorded as cDNA or gDNA derived from T cells, B-cell-depleted T cells, or PBMCs.

This rearrangement joins TRBV5-5 to TRBJ1-5; TRBD1 is a possible D gene (6 bases). The clonotype comes from a man aged 45 to 65 with active COVID-19. The sequencing sample was made of peripheral blood. The CDR3 protein is CASSLLGGPLEPQHF. In DNA form, the CDR3 reads TGTGCCAGCAGCCTACTGGGGGGGCCGCTGGAGCCCCAGCATTTT.